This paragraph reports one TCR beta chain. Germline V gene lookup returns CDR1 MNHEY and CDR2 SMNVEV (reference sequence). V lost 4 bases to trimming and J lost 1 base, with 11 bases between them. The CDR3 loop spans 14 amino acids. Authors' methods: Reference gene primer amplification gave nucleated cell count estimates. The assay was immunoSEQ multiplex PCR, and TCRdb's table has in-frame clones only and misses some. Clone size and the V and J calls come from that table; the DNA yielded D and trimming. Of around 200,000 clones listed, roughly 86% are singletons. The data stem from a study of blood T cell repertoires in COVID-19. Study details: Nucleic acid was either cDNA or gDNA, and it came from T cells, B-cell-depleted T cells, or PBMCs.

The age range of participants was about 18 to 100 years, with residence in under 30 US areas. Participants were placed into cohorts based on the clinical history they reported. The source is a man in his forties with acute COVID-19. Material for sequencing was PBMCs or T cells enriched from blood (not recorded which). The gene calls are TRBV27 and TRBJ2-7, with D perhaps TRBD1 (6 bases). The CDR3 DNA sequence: TGTGCCAGCAGTTCGAACAGGGTGTCCTACGAGCAGTACTTC. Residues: CASSSNRVSYEQYF.